Below are 6 T cell receptor beta chains sequenced from a single sample in a study of graft-versus-host responses after intestinal transplantation. The antigens for these receptors are not known. Libraries were prepared by immunoSEQ multiplex PCR; TCRdb keeps only in-frame clonotypes and omits some of them. The table lists around 67,000 clones, 85% to 90% of them singletons. The source material was unstimulated CD8+ T cells sorted from spleen or lymph node cells, sampled before transplant. Receptor source: a human donor who was the organ donor for an intestinal transplant.

The chain uses TRBV29-1 and TRBJ2-3; D not certain. The germline CDR1 and CDR2 sequences are SQVTM and ANQGSEA. This CDR3 region has 17 residues. Trimming took 1 base from V and 0 from J, leaving 17 bases between them. The CDR3 nucleotides are TGCAGCGTTGAAGCGTCCACAGAACTCATTAGCACAGATACGCAGTATTTT. Amino acids: CSVEASTELISTDTQYF.

The V call is TRBV4-1, the J call TRBJ1-1; TRBD1 is a possible D gene (5 bases). Germline V gene data show CDR1 as MGHRA and CDR2 as YSYEKL. Trimming removed 0 bases from V and 4 bases from J, with 12 bases in between. The CDR3 runs 15 residues. This CDR3 is CASSQERGLFTEAFF. Written as DNA, the CDR3 is TGCGCCAGCAGCCAAGAACGGGGACTTTTCACTGAAGCTTTCTTT.

The V and J genes are TRBV14 and TRBJ2-5, with TRBD1 matching 8 bases. The CDR3 runs to 15 residues. Trimming at V came to 4 bases and at J to 5 bases, leaving 9 bases not matched to a gene. Germline V CDR1 and CDR2: SGHDN, FVKESK. This chain's CDR3 is CASSPHGTGRETQYF. As DNA, the CDR3 is TGTGCCAGCAGCCCCCACGGGACAGGCAGGGAGACCCAGTACTTC.

V gene TRBV13 combines with J gene TRBJ1-1; perhaps TRBD1 as D (6 bases). Between the trimmed V and J ends, which lost 11 bases and 0 bases, there was a span of 13 bases. Germline V gene lookup returns CDR1 PRHDT and CDR2 FYEKMQ (reference sequence). This CDR3 has 13 amino acids. CDR3 amino acids: CAGTQGMNTEAFF. The CDR3 coding sequence is TGTGCCGGAACACAGGGAATGAACACTGAAGCTTTCTTT.

The gene calls are TRBV6-1 and TRBJ1-5; no firm D call. V was shortened by 9 bases and J by 4 bases, with 10 bases between the two germline ends. This CDR3 has 12 amino acids. Germline loops: CDR1 MNHNS, CDR2 SASEGT. CDR3 protein: CASTGLNQPQHF. In nucleotides, the CDR3 is TGTGCCAGTACCGGGTTAAATCAGCCCCAGCATTTT.

The gene calls are TRBV6-5 and TRBJ1-2; weak D call: TRBD1 (5 bases). The germline gives CDR1 MNHEY, CDR2 SVGAGI. Trimming removed 4 bases at V and 1 base at J, with 13 bases between. The CDR3 loop spans 15 amino acids. The CDR3 spells CASSLLGQGNYGYTF. As DNA, the CDR3 is TGTGCCAGCAGTTTGTTGGGGCAGGGTAACTATGGCTACACCTTC.